A selection of T cell receptor beta chains follows, all from one sample in a study of prognosis after radiotherapy for stage I lung cancer. TCRdb processed the multiplex PCR reads anew with MiXCR; each CDR3 protein has one entry. The profile shows about 15,000 distinct CDR3 sequences, 37% of them singletons. Specimen: PBMCs, collected before or after stereotactic body radiation therapy (not recorded which). The source of these receptors is a donor aged 50 or older with non-small cell lung cancer. Each CDR3 is given with its conserved first and last residue. D genes are given only for firm matches. Clone size is shown for a subset of rows, as once, few, many or a class of expanded clone.

TRBV19	TRBJ2-3	many	NA	TGTGCCAGTAGTATGTCGAGGGGATTCACAGATACGCAGTATTTT	CASSMSRGFTDTQYF
TRBV2	TRBJ1-3	many	NA	TGTGCCAGCGAACGTTGGCCAGCCTCTGGAAACACCATATATTTT	CASERWPASGNTIYF
TRBV10-2	TRBJ1-5	many	NA	TGCGCCAGCAGTGAACAGGAAAATCAGCCCCAGCATTTT	CASSEQENQPQHF
TRBV7-3	TRBJ2-5	many	NA	TGTGCCAGCAGCTTAACCGGGTCTATACCCTACCGGAGGGGACACCAAGAGACCCAGTACTTC	CASSLTGSIPYRRGHQETQYF
TRBV27	TRBJ1-6	medium-sized	NA	TGTGCCAGCAGTATGACAGTTCTTAATTCACCCCTCCACTTT	CASSMTVLNSPLHF
TRBV28	TRBJ2-7	many	TRBD1	TGTGCCAGCAGTTCTCCGCAGGGGGCTCAAGAGCAGTACTTC	CASSSPQGAQEQYF
TRBV5-1	TRBJ1-1	many	NA	TGCGCCAGCAGCCCTGGGGGGAACACTGAAGCTTTCTTT	CASSPGGNTEAFF
TRBV11-2	TRBJ2-1	medium-sized	TRBD2	TGTGCCAGCAGCTTAGGTCTCTTAGGATCTAGCGGGAGACCGGGTGAGCAGTTCTTC	CASSLGLLGSSGRPGEQFF
TRBV19	TRBJ2-7	many	NA	TGTGCCAGTAGTCCTACGACACTTTCCTACGAGCAGTACTTC	CASSPTTLSYEQYF
TRBV3-1	TRBJ2-2	many	NA	TGTGCCAGCAGCCAAGAAATAGTCGGGGAGCTGTTTTTT	CASSQEIVGELFF
TRBV29-1	TRBJ1-1	many	TRBD1	TGCAGCGTTGAAGACACAGGGGGCAGGACTGAAGCTTTCTTT	CSVEDTGGRTEAFF
TRBV20-1	TRBJ1-5	many	NA	TGCAGTGTTTCGGCAGGGCTAAATCAGCCCCAGCATTTT	CSVSAGLNQPQHF
TRBV20-1	TRBJ2-3	NA	TRBD2	TGCAGTGCTAATCGAGCGGGACTAAAGGGAGGGGATACGCAGTATTTT	CSANRAGLKGGDTQYF
TRBV7-2	TRBJ1-5	many	NA	TGTGCCAGCAGCTACTACGGGGCAGGCCAGCCCCAGCATTTT	CASSYYGAGQPQHF
TRBV9	TRBJ2-2	medium-sized	NA	TGTGCCAGCAGCGTAGATGGTAGGACCGGGGAGCTGTTTTTT	CASSVDGRTGELFF
TRBV7-2	TRBJ1-1	many	NA	TGTGCCAGCAGCTTCGACAGAATAAACACTGAAGCTTTCTTT	CASSFDRINTEAFF
TRBV6-1	TRBJ2-7	NA	NA	TGTGCCAGCAGGTGGAGGCCCGTCGATCAGTACTTC	CASRWRPVDQYF
TRBV11-1	TRBJ2-2	many	NA	TGTGCCAGCAGCTTGCCCGACGGGGGCTGGAGAAAGACCGGGGAGCTGTTTTTT	CASSLPDGGWRKTGELFF
TRBV5-4	TRBJ1-1	NA	NA	TGTGCCAGCAGCCCCGACCTTGCCATGAACACTGAAGCTTTCTTT	CASSPDLAMNTEAFF
TRBV10-3	TRBJ1-1	many	TRBD1	TGTGCCATCAGTGAGTCCGGGACAGGGAACACTGAAGCTTTCTTT	CAISESGTGNTEAFF
TRBV20-1	TRBJ2-7	medium-sized	NA	TGCAGTGCTAGATCGCTTAAGGAGACATACGAGCAGTACTTC	CSARSLKETYEQYF
TRBV20-1	TRBJ2-3	many	TRBD2	TGCAGTGCCCATCGGGAATGGGCGGGACTAGCGGCAGATACGCAGTATTTT	CSAHREWAGLAADTQYF
TRBV18	TRBJ2-2	many	TRBD2	TGTGCCAGCTCACCTAGTTCTAGCGGGAACTCCGGGGAGCTGTTTTTT	CASSPSSSGNSGELFF
TRBV19	TRBJ1-5	NA	NA	TGTGCCAGTAGTATAATCGAGGGTATACGGCCCCAGCATTTT	CASSIIEGIRPQHF
TRBV11-2	TRBJ1-2	many	NA	TGTGCCAGCAGCTTAGATATCGGGGATTCTGGCTACACCTTC	CASSLDIGDSGYTF
TRBV19	TRBJ1-5	many	TRBD1	TGTGCCAGTAGTATAGACTCAGGGGGATTTACTAATCAGCCCCAGCATTTT	CASSIDSGGFTNQPQHF
TRBV4-1	TRBJ2-3	many	NA	TGCGCCAGCAGCCAAGTGCTAGCCCTCACAGATACGCAGTATTTT	CASSQVLALTDTQYF
TRBV24-1	TRBJ2-3	NA	NA	TGTGCCACCAGTTATTGGGGGCAGGGAGGAACAGATGCGCAGTATTTT	CATSYWGQGGTDAQYF
TRBV19	TRBJ2-1	many	TRBD2	TGTGCCAGTAGTCCCCGGGGGGGTCGGGATGAGCAGTTCTTC	CASSPRGGRDEQFF
TRBV4-1	TRBJ1-1	many	NA	TGCGCCAGCAGCCAAGATCAATTCAGGGGAAACACTGAAGCTTTCTTT	CASSQDQFRGNTEAFF
TRBV7-8	TRBJ2-7	many	TRBD1	TGTGCCAGCAGCTTAGCGGCCCCGGGACAGTACTCCTACGAGCAGTACTTC	CASSLAAPGQYSYEQYF
TRBV7-2	TRBJ2-2	NA	NA	TGTGCCAGCAGCTTACCCACCCTACAGGTTGGAATCACCGGGGAGCTGTTTTTT	CASSLPTLQVGITGELFF
TRBV6-1	TRBJ2-7	medium-sized	NA	TGTGCCAGCAGCGGCAGTCACGGGGAAATAGGACGCGAGCAGTACTTC	CASSGSHGEIGREQYF
TRBV7-2	TRBJ2-5	many	TRBD2	TGTGCCAGCAGCTCGAGCGGGAGGGCCTGGGAGACCCAGTACTTC	CASSSSGRAWETQYF
TRBV28	TRBJ2-7	NA	NA	TGTGCCAGCAGTTTGTGGGAGCCCTCCTACGAGCAGTACTTC	CASSLWEPSYEQYF
TRBV4-1	TRBJ1-5	NA	NA	TGCGCCAGCAGCCATACCGGACATGGGAGGCATCATCCCCAGCATTTT	CASSHTGHGRHHPQHF
TRBV28	TRBJ2-1	NA	TRBD1	TGTGCCAGCAGTTCCAGCGGGGACAGGGCGGTTAACAATGAGCAGTTCTTC	CASSSSGDRAVNNEQFF